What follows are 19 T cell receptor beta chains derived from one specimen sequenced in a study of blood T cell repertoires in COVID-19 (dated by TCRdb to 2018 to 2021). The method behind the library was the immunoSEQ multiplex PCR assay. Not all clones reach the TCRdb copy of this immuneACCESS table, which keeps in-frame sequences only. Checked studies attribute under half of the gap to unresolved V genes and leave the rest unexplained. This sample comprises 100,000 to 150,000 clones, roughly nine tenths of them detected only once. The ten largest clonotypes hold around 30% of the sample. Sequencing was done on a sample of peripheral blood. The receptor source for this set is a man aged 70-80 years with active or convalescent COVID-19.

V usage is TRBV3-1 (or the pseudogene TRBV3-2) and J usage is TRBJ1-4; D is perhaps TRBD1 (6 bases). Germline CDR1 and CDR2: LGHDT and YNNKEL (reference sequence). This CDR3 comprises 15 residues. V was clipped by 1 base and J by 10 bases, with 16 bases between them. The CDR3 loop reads CASSQGGTGTRKLFF. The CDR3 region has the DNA TGTGCCAGCAGCCAAGGGGGCACAGGGACTAGAAAACTGTTTTTT.

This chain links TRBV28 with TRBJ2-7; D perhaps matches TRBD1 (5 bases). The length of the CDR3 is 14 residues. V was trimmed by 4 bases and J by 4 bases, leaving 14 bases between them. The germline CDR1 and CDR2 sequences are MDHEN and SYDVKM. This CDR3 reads CASSSPDSSYEQYF. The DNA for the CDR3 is TGTGCCAGCAGTTCCCCTGACAGTTCTTACGAGCAGTACTTC.

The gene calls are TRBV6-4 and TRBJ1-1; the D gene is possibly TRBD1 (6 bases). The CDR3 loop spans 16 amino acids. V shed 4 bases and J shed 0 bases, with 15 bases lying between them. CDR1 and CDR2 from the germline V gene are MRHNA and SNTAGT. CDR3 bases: TGTGCCAGCAGTGCCAACAGGGCGCCCATGAACACTGAAGCTTTCTTT. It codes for CASSANRAPMNTEAFF.

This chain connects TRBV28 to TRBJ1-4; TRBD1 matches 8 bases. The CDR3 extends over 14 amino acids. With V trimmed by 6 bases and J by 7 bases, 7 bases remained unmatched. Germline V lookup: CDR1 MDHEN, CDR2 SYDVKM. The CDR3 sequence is CASRWSRGPEKLFF. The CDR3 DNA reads TGTGCCAGCAGGTGGTCCAGGGGGCCTGAAAAACTGTTTTTT.

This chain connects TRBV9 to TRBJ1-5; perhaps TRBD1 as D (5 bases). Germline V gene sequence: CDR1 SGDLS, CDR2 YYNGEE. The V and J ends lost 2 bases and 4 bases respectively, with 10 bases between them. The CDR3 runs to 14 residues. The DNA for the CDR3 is TGTGCCAGCAGCGTGGGGCCTGAGAATCAGCCCCAGCATTTT. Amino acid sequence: CASSVGPENQPQHF.

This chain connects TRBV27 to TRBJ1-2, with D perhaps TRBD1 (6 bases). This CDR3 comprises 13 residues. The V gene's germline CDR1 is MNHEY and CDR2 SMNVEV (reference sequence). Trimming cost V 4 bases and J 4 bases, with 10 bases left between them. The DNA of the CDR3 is TGTGCCAGCAGTTCGCAGGGGCCCTATGGCTACACCTTC. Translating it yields CASSSQGPYGYTF.

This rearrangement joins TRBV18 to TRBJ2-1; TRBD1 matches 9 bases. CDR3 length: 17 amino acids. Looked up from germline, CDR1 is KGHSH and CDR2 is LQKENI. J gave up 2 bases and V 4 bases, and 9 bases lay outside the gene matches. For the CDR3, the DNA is TGTGCCAGCTCACTAACGACGGGGACAGGGCCCTACAATGAGCAGTTCTTC. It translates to CASSLTTGTGPYNEQFF.

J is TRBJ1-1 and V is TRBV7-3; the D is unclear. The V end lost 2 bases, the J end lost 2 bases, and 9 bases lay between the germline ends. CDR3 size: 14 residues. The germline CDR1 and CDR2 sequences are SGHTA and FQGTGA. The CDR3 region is CASSLAGFNTEAFF. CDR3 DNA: TGTGCCAGCAGCTTAGCGGGGTTCAACACTGAAGCTTTCTTT.

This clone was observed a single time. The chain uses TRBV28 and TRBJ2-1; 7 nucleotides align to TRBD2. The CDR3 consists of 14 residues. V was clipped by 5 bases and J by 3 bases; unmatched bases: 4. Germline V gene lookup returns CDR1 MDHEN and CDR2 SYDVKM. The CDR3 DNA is TGTGCCAGCAGTAACGCGGGAGACTACAATGAGCAGTTCTTC. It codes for CASSNAGDYNEQFF.

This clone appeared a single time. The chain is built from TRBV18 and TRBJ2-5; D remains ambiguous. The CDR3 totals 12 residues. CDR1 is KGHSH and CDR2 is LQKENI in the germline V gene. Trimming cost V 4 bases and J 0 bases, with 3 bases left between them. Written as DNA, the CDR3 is TGTGCCAGCTCACTCGACCAAGAGACCCAGTACTTC. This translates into CASSLDQETQYF.

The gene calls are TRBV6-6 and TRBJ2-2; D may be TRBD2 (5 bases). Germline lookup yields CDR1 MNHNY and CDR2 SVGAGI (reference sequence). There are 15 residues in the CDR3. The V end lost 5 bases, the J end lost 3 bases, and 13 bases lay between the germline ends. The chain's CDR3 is CASSRREGYTGELFF. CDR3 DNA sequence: TGTGCCAGCAGTCGCCGGGAAGGGTACACCGGGGAGCTGTTTTTT.

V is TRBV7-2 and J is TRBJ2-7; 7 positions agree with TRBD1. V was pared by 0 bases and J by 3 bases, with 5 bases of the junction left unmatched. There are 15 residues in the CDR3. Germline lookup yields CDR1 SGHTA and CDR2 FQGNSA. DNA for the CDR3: TGTGCCAGCAGCTTAGCCCTGGGACAGAGCTACGAGCAGTACTTC. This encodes CASSLALGQSYEQYF.

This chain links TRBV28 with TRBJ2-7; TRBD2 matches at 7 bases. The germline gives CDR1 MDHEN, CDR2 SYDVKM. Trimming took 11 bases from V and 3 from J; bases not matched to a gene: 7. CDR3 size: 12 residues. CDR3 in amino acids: CAGGERGYEQYF. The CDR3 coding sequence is TGTGCCGGCGGGGAGCGGGGCTACGAGCAGTACTTC.

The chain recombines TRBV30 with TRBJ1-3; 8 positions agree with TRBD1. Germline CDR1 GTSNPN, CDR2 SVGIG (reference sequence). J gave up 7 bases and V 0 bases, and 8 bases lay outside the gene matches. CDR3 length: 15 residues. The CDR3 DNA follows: TGTGCCTGGAGTGTAGGACAGGGAAAATGGAACACCATATATTTT. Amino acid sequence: CAWSVGQGKWNTIYF.

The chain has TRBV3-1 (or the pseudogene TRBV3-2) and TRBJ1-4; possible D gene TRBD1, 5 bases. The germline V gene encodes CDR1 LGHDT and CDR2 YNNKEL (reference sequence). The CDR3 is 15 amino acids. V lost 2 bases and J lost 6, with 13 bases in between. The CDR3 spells CASSQLWGEDEKLFF. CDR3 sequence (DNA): TGTGCCAGCAGCCAATTGTGGGGGGAAGATGAAAAACTGTTTTTT.

This CDR3 is CASSPPRANEKLFF. Written as DNA, the CDR3 is TGCGCCAGCAGCCCCCCGAGGGCTAATGAAAAACTGTTTTTT. The chain carries TRBV4-1 and TRBJ1-4; no firm D call. V was cut by 4 bases and J by 3 bases, with 9 bases left in between. This CDR3 is built from 14 residues. CDR1 and CDR2 (germline): MGHRA, YSYEKL.

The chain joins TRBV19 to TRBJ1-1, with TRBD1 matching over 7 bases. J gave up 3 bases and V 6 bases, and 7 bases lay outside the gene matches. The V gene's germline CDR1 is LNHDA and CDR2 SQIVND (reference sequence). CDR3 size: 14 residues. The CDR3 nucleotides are TGTGCCAGTAGGGGCCGGGACAGCTACACTGAAGCTTTCTTT. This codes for CASRGRDSYTEAFF.

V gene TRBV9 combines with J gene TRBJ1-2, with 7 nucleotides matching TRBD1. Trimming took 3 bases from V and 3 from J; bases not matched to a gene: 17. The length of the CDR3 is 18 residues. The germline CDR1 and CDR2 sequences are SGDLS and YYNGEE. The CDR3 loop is CASSGTRGIRLLHYGYTF. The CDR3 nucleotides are TGTGCCAGCAGCGGGACCAGGGGGATTCGGCTCCTACACTATGGCTACACCTTC.

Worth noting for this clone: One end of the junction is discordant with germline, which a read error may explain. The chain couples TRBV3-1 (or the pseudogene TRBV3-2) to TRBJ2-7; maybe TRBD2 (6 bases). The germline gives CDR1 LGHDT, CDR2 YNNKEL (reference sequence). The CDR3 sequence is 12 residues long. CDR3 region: CASSYGEARAFF. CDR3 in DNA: TGTGCCAGCAGCTATGGGGAGGCAAGAGCGTTCTTC.